Following are 22 T cell receptor beta chains from one sample sequenced in a study of T cell repertoires in cytomegalovirus infection. TCRdb independently ran MiXCR on the reads; one entry per CDR3 protein. This sample has some 400,000 distinct CDR3 sequences, with approximately 30% found just once. Sample: PBMCs. These receptors all stem from a human donor in good health (CMV status not recorded). Some clones in this sample may be carry-over from other donors' samples.

This sequence joins TRBV7-6 and TRBJ1-2; no definite D call. The V end was cut by 5 bases, the J end by 4 bases, with 20 bases between. The CDR3 is 16 amino acids. Per germline, CDR1 SGHVS and CDR2 FNYEAQ. CDR3 amino acids: CASSLQSVVGLYGYTF. The CDR3, as DNA: TGTGCCAGCAGCCTCCAAAGTGTGGTAGGCCTCTATGGCTACACCTTC. The entire variable domain, with the rest obtained from reference TRBV7-6 and TRBJ1-2, is as follows: GAGVSQSPRYKVTKRGQDVALRCDPISGHVSLYWYRQALGQGPEFLTYFNYEAQQDKSGLPNDRFSAERPEGSISTLTIQRTEQRDSAMYRCASSLQSVVGLYGYTFGSGTRLTVV.

At least ten counts were recorded for this clonotype. CDR3 bases: TGTGCCAGCAGCTTAGCCAGCGGGGGTACCTACGAGCAGTACTTC. This sequence encodes CASSLASGGTYEQYF. The chain employs TRBV7-2 and TRBJ2-7, with 8 bases lining up with TRBD2. Trimming removed 0 bases from V and 2 bases from J; junction bases left unmatched: 3. In germline, CDR1 is SGHTA, CDR2 FQGNSA. This CDR3 comprises 15 residues.

V usage is TRBV11-2 and J usage is TRBJ2-3; D gene unclear. Germline loops: CDR1 SGHAT, CDR2 FQNNGV. V was cut by 3 bases and J by 0 bases, with 7 bases left in between. The CDR3 is 14 amino acids. The DNA of the CDR3 is TGTGCCAGCAGCTTTAGGGTTAGCACAGATACGCAGTATTTT. It translates to CASSFRVSTDTQYF. The full variable domain, in which reference TRBV11-2 and TRBJ2-3 provide the parts outside the CDR3, is EAGVAQSPRYKIIEKRQSVAFWCNPISGHATLYWYQQILGQGPKLLIQFQNNGVVDDSQLPKDRFSAERLKGVDSTLKIQPAKLEDSAVYLCASSFRVSTDTQYFGPGTRLTVL.

The rearrangement uses TRBV6-6 and TRBJ1-6; D gene ambiguous. Trimming cost V 0 bases and J 8 bases, with 11 bases left between them. In germline, CDR1 is MNHNY, CDR2 SVGAGI (reference sequence). The CDR3 spans 15 residues. The CDR3 DNA reads TGTGCCAGCAGTTACTCCCCGAGAGGAGATTCACCCCTCCACTTT. This encodes CASSYSPRGDSPLHF.

CDR3 loop: CASSPRDDNSPLHF. The CDR3 bases are TGTGCCAGCAGCCCCCGGGACGATAATTCACCCCTCCACTTT. This rearrangement joins TRBV4-2 to TRBJ1-6; TRBD1 is a possible D gene (5 bases). The CDR3 length is 14 residues. The V gene lost 4 bases and the J gene lost 5 bases, with 9 bases spanning the gap. Germline values: CDR1 LGHNA, CDR2 YNFKEQ.

The gene calls are TRBV11-1 and TRBJ2-5, with D possibly TRBD1 on 6 matching bases. Germline lookup yields CDR1 SGHAT and CDR2 FQDESV (reference sequence). Deletions cut 2 bases from V and 4 bases from J, with 8 bases between. There are 13 residues in the CDR3. The CDR3 sequence: CASSLRGSETQYF. CDR3 in DNA: TGTGCCAGCAGCTTAAGGGGGTCAGAGACCCAGTACTTC.

The rearrangement links TRBV29-1 to TRBJ1-1, with TRBD1 identical over 9 bases. The CDR3 length is 14 residues. Germline CDR1 is SQVTM and CDR2 is ANQGSEA. V shed 5 bases and J 1 base; nucleotides not matched to a gene: 5. The CDR3 here is CSVSDRGRNTEAFF. Here the CDR3 DNA reads TGCAGCGTTTCGGACAGGGGAAGGAACACTGAAGCTTTCTTT.

The chain couples TRBV20-1 to TRBJ1-1; 9 bases align to TRBD1. CDR3 length: 14 residues. Germline-derived CDR1 and CDR2 are DFQATT and SNEGSKA (reference sequence). V lost 6 bases and J lost 5; bases outside the gene matches: 10. DNA for the CDR3: TGCAGTGCCGAAATGGGACAGGGTGGGACTGAAGCTTTCTTT. Protein: CSAEMGQGGTEAFF.

This clonotype was counted at least ten times. The V call is TRBV7-2, the J call TRBJ2-3; D might be TRBD1 (7 bases). V lost 5 bases to trimming and J lost 6 bases, with 18 bases between them. The germline CDR1 and CDR2 sequences are SGHTA and FQGNSA. CDR3 length: 15 residues. CDR3 residues: CASSVGLPGGDTQYF. CDR3 DNA: TGTGCCAGCAGCGTGGGACTCCCAGGGGGTGATACGCAGTATTTT.

To note about this clonotype: A much larger clonotype is one base distant, so this may be a read error. The conserved phenylalanine or tryptophan normally closing the CDR3 is absent here, so this likely arose from a read error. This sequence joins TRBV25-1 and TRBJ2-3, with TRBD2 identical over 9 bases. After removal of 4 bases from V and 1 base from J, the junction contained 6 bases not matched to a gene. CDR3 length equals 16 residues. The germline V gene has CDR1 MGHDK and CDR2 SYGVNS. In DNA, the CDR3 is TGTGCCAGCAGTGGAGGACTAGCGTTCGGCACAGATACGCAGTATATT. Translating gives CASSGGLAFGTDTQYI.

This clonotype was picked up many times. V usage is TRBV7-2 and J usage is TRBJ1-4; no clear D. The germline V gene has CDR1 SGHTA and CDR2 FQGNSA. CDR3 length: 15 amino acids. Trimming took 5 bases from V and 2 from J, leaving 12 bases between them. The CDR3 spells CASSQSGGTNEKLFF. The CDR3, as DNA: TGTGCCAGCAGCCAAAGCGGAGGGACTAATGAAAAACTGTTTTTT.

This clonotype was counted ten times or more. The J gene is TRBJ2-7, the V gene TRBV7-2; D possibly corresponds to TRBD1 (6 bases). Germline V gives CDR1 SGHTA, CDR2 FQGNSA. Between the trimmed V and J ends, which lost 2 bases and 2 bases, there was a span of 13 bases. This CDR3 is 15 amino acids long. CDR3 sequence: CASSLSPGAAYEQYF. The CDR3 DNA is TGTGCCAGCAGCTTATCGCCAGGGGCGGCCTACGAGCAGTACTTC.

The CDR3 DNA is TGCAGTGCGTTGGTAGGGGTTGGTGAAGCTTTCTTT. It translates to CSALVGVGEAFF. The rearrangement links TRBV20-1 to TRBJ1-1, with TRBD1 as a possible D gene (5 bases). Trimming removed 6 bases at V and 7 bases at J, with 15 bases between. This CDR3 spans 12 amino acids. From germline, CDR1 is DFQATT and CDR2 SNEGSKA (reference sequence).

V and J are TRBV10-2 and TRBJ1-2; D uncertain. The germline V gene encodes CDR1 WSHSY and CDR2 SAAADI. Trimming cost V 0 bases and J 4 bases, with 3 bases left between them. The CDR3 spans 12 residues. The CDR3, as DNA: TGCGCCAGCAGTGAGTCGTTCTATGGCTACACCTTC. Its protein product is CASSESFYGYTF.

In this sample, this clonotype turned up a few times. This rearrangement joins TRBV7-2 to TRBJ2-7, with 8 bases lining up with TRBD1. This CDR3 spans 14 amino acids. V shed 8 bases and J 4 bases; nucleotides not matched to a gene: 10. CDR1 is SGHTA, CDR2 FQGNSA, per germline. CDR3 region: CASRPPGTGYEQYF. CDR3 DNA: TGTGCCAGCCGACCCCCCGGGACAGGATACGAGCAGTACTTC.

This clonotype was observed a handful of times. The chain couples TRBV7-4 to TRBJ2-1; 8 bases match TRBD1. Germline values: CDR1 SGHVT, CDR2 SQSDAQ. There are 15 residues in the CDR3. J lost 3 bases, V lost 1 base, and 2 bases had no gene match. The CDR3 loop is CASSLEQGVYNEQFF. In nucleotides, the CDR3 is TGTGCCAGCAGCTTAGAACAGGGGGTCTACAATGAGCAGTTCTTC. Based on the CDR3 plus reference TRBV7-4 and TRBJ2-1, the full variable domain is GAGVSQSPRYKVAKRGRDVALRCDSISGHVTLYWYRQTLGQGSEVLTYSQSDAQRDKSGRPSGRFSAERPERSVSTLKIQRTEQGDSAVYLCASSLEQGVYNEQFFGPGTRLTVL.

The chain links TRBV12-3 or TRBV12-4 to TRBJ2-1; TRBD1 matches at 8 bases. The CDR3 covers 14 residues. The J segment lost 4 bases and the V segment lost 5 bases, leaving 4 bases of the junction unmatched. Here the CDR3 reads CASSPNRGYNEQFF. The CDR3 DNA reads TGTGCCAGCAGTCCAAACAGGGGGTACAATGAGCAGTTCTTC.

As regards this clonotype: A much larger clone differs by one base, so this may be a read error. The CDR3 end shows no conserved phenylalanine or tryptophan, and so a read error is likely. In nucleotides, the CDR3 is TGTGCCAGCAGCCGGGGGACAGGGCCTAACTATGGCTACACCTCC. Protein product: CASSRGTGPNYGYTS. The chain joins TRBV7-6 to TRBJ1-2; TRBD1 matches 9 bases. Germline trimming cut 5 bases from V and 0 bases from J; bases unmatched to any gene: 4. This CDR3 is built from 15 residues. Germline V lookup: CDR1 SGHVS, CDR2 FNYEAQ.

Only a few counts were recorded for this clonotype. The V gene is TRBV4-3, the J gene TRBJ1-6; D is unclear. CDR3 length: 15 residues. V lost 0 bases, J lost 6 bases, and 9 bases lay in between. Germline CDR1 is LGHNA and CDR2 is YSLEER. The DNA for the CDR3 is TGCGCCAGCAGCCAAGAATGGCCGAGTAATTCACCCCTCCACTTT. This gives the protein CASSQEWPSNSPLHF.

This clonotype was seen at least ten times. The gene calls are TRBV7-2 and TRBJ1-1; D is ambiguous. V shed 5 bases and J shed 0 bases, with 7 bases lying between them. The germline CDR1 and CDR2 sequences are SGHTA and FQGNSA. This CDR3 is 13 amino acids long. The CDR3 protein is CASSPQMNTEAFF. In nucleotides, the CDR3 is TGTGCCAGCAGCCCACAGATGAACACTGAAGCTTTCTTT.

The table lists this clonotype with many counts. The V gene is TRBV6-2 or TRBV6-3, the J gene TRBJ2-7; D might be TRBD1 (5 bases). The V end lost 10 bases, the J end lost 6 bases, and 22 bases lay between the germline ends. Germline V lookup: CDR1 MNHEY, CDR2 SVGEGT. The CDR3 is made up of 14 amino acids. CDR3 sequence: CATRDRPTTGEQYF. Written as DNA, the CDR3 is TGTGCCACCCGTGATCGACCGACCACAGGCGAGCAGTACTTC.

This clonotype was seen only a few times. The rearrangement uses TRBV7-2 and TRBJ2-3; D unclear. The CDR3 totals 16 residues. V was cut by 2 bases and J by 0 bases, with 12 bases left in between. Germline CDR1 SGHTA, CDR2 FQGNSA. The CDR3 bases are TGTGCCAGCAGCTTACGGGCAGTCACTAGCACAGATACGCAGTATTTT. Translation: CASSLRAVTSTDTQYF.